The 29 T cell receptor beta chains reported below all come from one sample, sequenced in a study of T cell responses to AZD1222 COVID-19 vaccine. The table came from immunoSEQ multiplex PCR; TCRdb's copy has only in-frame clones and leaves some out. The sample shows 74,000 or so clones, 70% to 90% of them seen only once. The sequencing used peripheral blood, collected on day 0 of AZD1222 vaccination. The receptor set was obtained from an adult in good health.

The chain combines TRBV7-2 with TRBJ2-4; a weak D match, TRBD2 (5 bases). Germline CDR1 reads SGHTA; CDR2 reads FQGNSA. V gave up 3 bases and J gave up 4 bases, with 10 bases separating them. The CDR3 is 14 residues long. The CDR3 here is CASSLAREKNIQYF. In nucleotides, the CDR3 is TGTGCCAGCAGCTTGGCGAGGGAGAAAAACATTCAGTACTTC.

CDR3 residues: CASSQDRPGHSSYNSPLHF. CDR3 nucleotide sequence: TGCGCCAGCAGCCAAGATCGGCCAGGACATAGCTCCTATAATTCACCCCTCCACTTT. The chain carries TRBV4-1 and TRBJ1-6, with TRBD1 as a possible D gene (5 bases). Germline assignment: CDR1 MGHRA and CDR2 YSYEKL. Trimming left V 0 bases short and J 0 bases short, with 15 bases between. This CDR3 is 19 amino acids long.

This clone was detected once. The chain is built from TRBV6-5 and TRBJ1-3; D gene ambiguous. Trimming cost V 5 bases and J 0 bases, with 11 bases left between them. Germline V gene sequence: CDR1 MNHEY, CDR2 SVGAGI. This CDR3 is 15 amino acids long. CDR3 coding DNA: TGTGCCAGCAGTCCGATTGGGAGCTCTGGAAACACCATATATTTT. Protein product: CASSPIGSSGNTIYF.

The V call is TRBV7-8, the J call TRBJ2-1; D is uncertain. The germline V and J ends were trimmed by 6 bases and 5 bases, with 17 bases remaining between them. Germline-derived CDR1 and CDR2 are SGHVS and FQNEAQ. CDR3 length: 15 residues. CDR3 sequence reads: CASRSGVPANNEQFF. The CDR3 DNA reads TGTGCCAGCAGATCCGGTGTTCCGGCCAACAATGAGCAGTTCTTC.

The V call is TRBV27, the J call TRBJ1-2, with 10 bases matching TRBD1. V lost 6 bases and J lost 6; bases outside the gene matches: 7. Germline CDR1 MNHEY, CDR2 SMNVEV (reference sequence). This CDR3 has 14 residues. The CDR3 DNA follows: TGTGCCAGCAGATTCGGACAGGGGGGACATGGCTACACCTTC. Amino acids: CASRFGQGGHGYTF.

DNA of the CDR3: TGTGCCAGTACCCACCAGTGGGCTAGCGGATACAATGAGCAGTTCTTC. It specifies CASTHQWASGYNEQFF. V gene TRBV19 combines with J gene TRBJ2-1; TRBD2 aligns across 7 bases. This CDR3 spans 16 amino acids. The ends lost 7 bases at V and 4 bases at J; junction bases unmatched: 13. Germline CDR1 and CDR2: LNHDA and SQIVND (reference sequence).

This clone has a handful of counts. This chain links TRBV19 with TRBJ1-6; maybe TRBD1 (6 bases). The CDR3 covers 13 residues. The germline gives CDR1 LNHDA, CDR2 SQIVND (reference sequence). Trimming pared 4 bases from V and 8 bases from J, leaving 9 bases between. The CDR3 DNA reads TGTGCCAGTAGTAACCAGGGGTATTCACCCCTCCACTTT. Protein product: CASSNQGYSPLHF.

The chain links TRBV15 to TRBJ2-7; 8 bases align to TRBD2. V was clipped by 0 bases and J by 6 bases; unmatched bases: 4. This CDR3 contains 14 residues. Germline V gives CDR1 LNHNV, CDR2 YYDKDF (reference sequence). CDR3 DNA sequence: TGTGCCACCAGCAGAGATCGGGGGGGCACCGAGCAGTACTTC. Encoded protein: CATSRDRGGTEQYF.

The rearrangement joins TRBV9 to TRBJ2-5; the D gene is possibly TRBD1 (6 bases). The CDR3 covers 14 residues. V lost 2 bases to trimming and J lost 2 bases, with 10 bases between them. The germline CDR1 and CDR2 sequences are SGDLS and YYNGEE. The CDR3 loop is CASSVGQSQETQYF. In DNA form, the CDR3 reads TGTGCCAGCAGCGTTGGACAGTCTCAAGAGACCCAGTACTTC.

The chain combines TRBV11-2 with TRBJ2-7; D is ambiguous. Germline V gene lookup returns CDR1 SGHAT and CDR2 FQNNGV. This CDR3 region has 15 residues. With 0 bases removed from V and 2 bases from J, the gap between germline ends came to 11 bases. The CDR3: CASSLEGSVTYEQYF. The CDR3 DNA reads as TGTGCCAGCAGCTTAGAGGGTAGTGTTACCTACGAGCAGTACTTC.

V and J are TRBV5-4 and TRBJ2-5; TRBD2 matches at 13 bases. Looked up from germline, CDR1 is SGHNT and CDR2 is YYREEE (reference sequence). This CDR3 has 17 amino acids. Unmatched junction bases numbered 7, after V lost 0 bases and J lost 5 bases. The CDR3: CASSLATSGGPVETQYF. Written as DNA, the CDR3 is TGTGCCAGCAGCTTGGCGACTAGCGGGGGGCCTGTGGAGACCCAGTACTTC. Using reference TRBV5-4 and TRBJ2-5 for the parts outside the CDR3, the full variable domain is ETGVTQSPTHLIKTRGQQVTLRCSSQSGHNTVSWYQQALGQGPQFIFQYYREEENGRGNFPPRFSGLQFPNYSSELNVNALELDDSALYLCASSLATSGGPVETQYFGPGTRLLVL.

V usage is TRBV11-3 and J usage is TRBJ2-1, with a weak D call TRBD1 (6 bases). Trimming took 1 base from V and 4 from J, leaving 14 bases between them. Germline lookup yields CDR1 SGHNT and CDR2 YENEEA. The CDR3 covers 16 residues. In DNA, the CDR3 is TGTGCCAGCAGCTTAGGAGGACAGCGGTCTTACAATGAGCAGTTCTTC. Protein product: CASSLGGQRSYNEQFF.

This clone has a handful of counts. The J gene is TRBJ1-4, the V gene TRBV5-1; D call uncertain. Trimming took off 0 bases at V and 8 bases at J, with 8 bases between the two ends. Germline CDR1 is SGHRS and CDR2 is YFSETQ. The length of the CDR3 is 13 residues. The CDR3 coding sequence is TGCGCCAGCAGCTTGGATAAGAACGAAAAACTGTTTTTT. Translated: CASSLDKNEKLFF.

This clone was recorded once. The V call is TRBV7-6, the J call TRBJ1-1, with a weak D call TRBD1 (5 bases). Germline V gives CDR1 SGHVS, CDR2 FNYEAQ. The CDR3 loop spans 18 amino acids. Trimming pared 5 bases from V and 0 bases from J, leaving 22 bases between. The CDR3 nucleotides read TGTGCCAGCAGCGCTCTCGGGGGGACTTACTCAATGAACACTGAAGCTTTCTTT. Protein: CASSALGGTYSMNTEAFF.

The rearrangement joins TRBV7-8 to TRBJ2-2, with a weak D call TRBD2 (6 bases). Between the trimmed V and J ends, which lost 5 bases and 4 bases, there was a span of 14 bases. From germline, CDR1 is SGHVS and CDR2 FQNEAQ. This CDR3 is 15 amino acids long. The DNA for the CDR3 is TGTGCCAGCAGCCCCGGGTGGGGAGGCACCGGGGAGCTGTTTTTT. This encodes CASSPGWGGTGELFF.

This clone has a single count. The genes are TRBV18 and TRBJ1-3; 7 nucleotides agree with TRBD1. CDR3 length: 18 amino acids. Germline V gene sequence: CDR1 KGHSH, CDR2 LQKENI. Germline trimming cut 4 bases from V and 0 bases from J; bases unmatched to any gene: 12. The CDR3 loop reads CASSLLGRGPNSGNTIYF. As DNA, the CDR3 is TGTGCCAGCTCACTCCTAGGGAGGGGGCCCAACTCTGGAAACACCATATATTTT.

The CDR3 DNA sequence: TGTGCCAGCAGCCGTGGGACCGCAGAGACCCAGTACTTC. It yields the protein CASSRGTAETQYF. This rearrangement joins TRBV7-9 to TRBJ2-5, with D perhaps matching TRBD1 or TRBD2 (5 bases each). CDR1 and CDR2 from the germline V gene are SEHNR and FQNEAQ (reference sequence). V gave up 5 bases and J gave up 4 bases, with 11 bases separating them. The CDR3 consists of 13 residues.

The chain carries TRBV19 and TRBJ1-2; 8 bases are a match to TRBD1. V lost 4 bases, J lost 6 bases, and 7 bases stayed unmatched. The CDR3 length is 14 residues. Germline V gene sequence: CDR1 LNHDA, CDR2 SQIVND (reference sequence). DNA of the CDR3: TGTGCCAGTAGTACCAGACAGGGGATGGATGGCTACACCTTC. Its protein product is CASSTRQGMDGYTF.

This chain links TRBV7-3 with TRBJ2-2; 9 positions agree with TRBD1. Trimming cost V 5 bases and J 8 bases; bases outside gene matches: 9. The CDR3 extends over 15 amino acids. Germline CDR1 and CDR2: SGHTA and FQGTGA. This CDR3 is CASSIGQGWRGELFF. The CDR3 DNA is TGTGCCAGCAGCATCGGACAGGGGTGGAGAGGGGAGCTGTTTTTT.

This chain uses TRBV19 with TRBJ1-2; 11 bases fit TRBD1. CDR1 is LNHDA and CDR2 is SQIVND in the germline V gene (reference sequence). The V gene end was trimmed by 5 bases and the J gene end by 2 bases; junction bases not matched to a gene: 10. The CDR3 has 17 residues. CDR3 loop: CASSSAGQGVSNYGYTF. CDR3 DNA sequence: TGTGCCAGTAGTTCAGCGGGACAGGGGGTGTCGAACTATGGCTACACCTTC.

J is TRBJ2-3 and V is TRBV11-2; 9 bases match TRBD1. The ends lost 5 bases at V and 8 bases at J; junction bases unmatched: 17. The CDR3 runs to 17 residues. The germline gives CDR1 SGHAT, CDR2 FQNNGV. The CDR3 nucleotides read TGTGCCAGCAGCCTGGTGGGGACAGGGTCAGTCCCAAGTACGCAGTATTTT. It encodes CASSLVGTGSVPSTQYF.

The chain combines TRBV7-9 with TRBJ2-3; 15 bases align to TRBD2. Germline V gene lookup returns CDR1 SEHNR and CDR2 FQNEAQ (reference sequence). V lost 8 bases, J lost 2 bases, and 2 bases stayed unmatched. The CDR3 extends over 15 amino acids. The CDR3 region has the DNA TGTGCCAGCGGGACTAGCGGGGGGCCCACAGATACGCAGTATTTT. Encoded protein: CASGTSGGPTDTQYF.

The rearrangement joins TRBV7-2 to TRBJ1-5; D is ambiguous. From germline, CDR1 is SGHTA and CDR2 FQGNSA. The CDR3 extends over 13 amino acids. V lost 1 base to trimming and J lost 6 bases, with 7 bases between them. CDR3 bases: TGTGCCAGCAGCTTAGGGGCGAGTCAGCCCCAGCATTTT. It translates to CASSLGASQPQHF.

Turning to this clone: This may stem from a read error, because a much larger clone lies one nucleotide away. V usage is TRBV13 and J usage is TRBJ1-2, with D possibly TRBD1 on 6 matching bases. The CDR3 length is 14 residues. CDR1 is PRHDT and CDR2 is FYEKMQ in the germline V gene (reference sequence). The DNA of the CDR3 is TGTACCAGCAGCCCGGGGGCCTCTAACTATGGCTACACCTTC. It encodes CTSSPGASNYGYTF.

The chain couples TRBV10-3 to TRBJ2-1; D gene ambiguous. The CDR3 is made up of 14 amino acids. V lost 3 bases to trimming and J lost 7 bases, with 13 bases between them. Germline assignment: CDR1 ENHRY and CDR2 SYGVKD. As DNA, the CDR3 is TGTGCCATCAGTGACTCAGAGAACGTTAATGAGCAGTTCTTC. Residues: CAISDSENVNEQFF.

The chain employs TRBV11-3 and TRBJ2-1, with no clear D. Trimming removed 1 base from V and 0 bases from J, with 10 bases in between. Germline V lookup: CDR1 SGHNT, CDR2 YENEEA. The CDR3 spans 16 residues. The CDR3 DNA reads TGTGCCAGCAGCTTAGCAGGCGCAAGCTCCTACAATGAGCAGTTCTTC. As protein: CASSLAGASSYNEQFF.

This clone was seen a handful of times. The rearrangement links TRBV27 to TRBJ1-2, with TRBD1 identical over 10 bases. The CDR3 consists of 16 residues. Trimming cost V 4 bases and J 0 bases; bases outside gene matches: 5. CDR1 is MNHEY and CDR2 is SMNVEV in the germline V gene (reference sequence). The CDR3 spells CASSYGTGDSNYGYTF. CDR3 DNA sequence: TGTGCCAGCAGTTATGGGACAGGGGATTCTAACTATGGCTACACCTTC.

The chain carries TRBV19 and TRBJ1-4, with D possibly TRBD1 on 5 matching bases. From germline, CDR1 is LNHDA and CDR2 SQIVND (reference sequence). The CDR3 runs to 16 residues. Trimming pared 7 bases from V and 0 bases from J, leaving 15 bases between. This CDR3 reads CASTSFGDATNEKLFF. For the CDR3, the DNA is TGTGCCAGTACCTCGTTTGGGGACGCAACTAATGAAAAACTGTTTTTT. The full variable domain, its missing parts supplied by reference TRBV19 and TRBJ1-4, is DGGITQSPKYLFRKEGQNVTLSCEQNLNHDAMYWYRQDPGQGLRLIYYSQIVNDFQKGDIAEGYSVSREKKESFPLTVTSAQKNPTAFYLCASTSFGDATNEKLFFGSGTQLSVL.

The chain uses TRBV7-3 and TRBJ2-3; D might be TRBD1 (5 bases). The CDR3 spans 15 residues. From germline, CDR1 is SGHTA and CDR2 FQGTGA. V lost 0 bases and J 6 bases, leaving 13 bases between the germline ends. The CDR3 protein is CASSLTTAAQDTQYF. The CDR3 bases are TGTGCCAGCAGCTTAACGACAGCCGCCCAGGATACGCAGTATTTT.